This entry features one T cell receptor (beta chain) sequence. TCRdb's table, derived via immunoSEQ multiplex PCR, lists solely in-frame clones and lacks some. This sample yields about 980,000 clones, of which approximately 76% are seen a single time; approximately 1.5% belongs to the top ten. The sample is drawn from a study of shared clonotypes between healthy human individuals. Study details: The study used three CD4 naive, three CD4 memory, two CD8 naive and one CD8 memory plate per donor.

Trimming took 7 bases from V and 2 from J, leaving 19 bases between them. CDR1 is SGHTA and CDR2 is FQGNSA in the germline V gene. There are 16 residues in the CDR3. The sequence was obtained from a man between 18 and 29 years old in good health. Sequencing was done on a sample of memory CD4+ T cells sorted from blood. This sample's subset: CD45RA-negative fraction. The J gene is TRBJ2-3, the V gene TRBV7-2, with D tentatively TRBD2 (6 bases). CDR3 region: CASTKGAGSYTDTQYF. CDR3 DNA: TGTGCCAGCACCAAAGGGGCGGGGTCTTACACAGATACGCAGTATTTT.